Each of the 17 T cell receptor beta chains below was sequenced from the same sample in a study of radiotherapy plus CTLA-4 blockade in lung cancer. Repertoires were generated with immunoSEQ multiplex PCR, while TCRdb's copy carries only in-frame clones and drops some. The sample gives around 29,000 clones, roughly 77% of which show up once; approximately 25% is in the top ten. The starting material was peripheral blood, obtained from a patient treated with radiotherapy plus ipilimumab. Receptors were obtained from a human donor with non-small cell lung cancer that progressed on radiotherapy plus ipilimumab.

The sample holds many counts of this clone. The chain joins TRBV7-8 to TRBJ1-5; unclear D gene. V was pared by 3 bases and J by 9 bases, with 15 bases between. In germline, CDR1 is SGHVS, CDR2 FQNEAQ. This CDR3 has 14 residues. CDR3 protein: CASSFNGPSGPQHF. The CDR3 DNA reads TGTGCCAGCAGCTTCAACGGCCCCTCGGGGCCCCAGCATTTT.

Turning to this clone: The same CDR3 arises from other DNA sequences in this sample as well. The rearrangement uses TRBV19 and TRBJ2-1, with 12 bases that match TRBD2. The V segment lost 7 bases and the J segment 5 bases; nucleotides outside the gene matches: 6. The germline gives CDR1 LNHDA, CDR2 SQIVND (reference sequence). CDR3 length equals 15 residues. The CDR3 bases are TGTGCCAGTAATCCTAGCGGGGGGGCCCACAATGAGCAGTTCTTC. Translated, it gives CASNPSGGAHNEQFF. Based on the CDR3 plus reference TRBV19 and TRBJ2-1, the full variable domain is DGGITQSPKYLFRKEGQNVTLSCEQNLNHDAMYWYRQDPGQGLRLIYYSQIVNDFQKGDIAEGYSVSREKKESFPLTVTSAQKNPTAFYLCASNPSGGAHNEQFFGPGTRLTVL.

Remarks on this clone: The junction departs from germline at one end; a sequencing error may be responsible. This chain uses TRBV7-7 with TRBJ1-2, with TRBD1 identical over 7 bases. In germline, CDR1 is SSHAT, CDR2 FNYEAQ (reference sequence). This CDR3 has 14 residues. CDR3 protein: CASSLGGRDYGYTF. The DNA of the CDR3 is TGTGCTAGCAGCTTAGGGGGCCGGGACTATGGCTACACCTTC.

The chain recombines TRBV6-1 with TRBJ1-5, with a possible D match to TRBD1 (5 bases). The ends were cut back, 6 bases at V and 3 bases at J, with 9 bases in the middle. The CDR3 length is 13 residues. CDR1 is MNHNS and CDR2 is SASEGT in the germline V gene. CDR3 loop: CASRQVNNQPQHF. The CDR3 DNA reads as TGTGCCAGCAGACAGGTGAACAATCAGCCCCAGCATTTT.

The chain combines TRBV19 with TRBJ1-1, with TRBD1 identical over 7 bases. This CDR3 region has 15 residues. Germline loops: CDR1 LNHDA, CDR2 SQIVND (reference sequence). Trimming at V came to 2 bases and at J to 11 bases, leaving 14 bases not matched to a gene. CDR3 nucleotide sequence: TGTGCCAGTAGTATAAAGAGGGCAGGGGGAAGTTTGGCTTTCTTT. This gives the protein CASSIKRAGGSLAFF.

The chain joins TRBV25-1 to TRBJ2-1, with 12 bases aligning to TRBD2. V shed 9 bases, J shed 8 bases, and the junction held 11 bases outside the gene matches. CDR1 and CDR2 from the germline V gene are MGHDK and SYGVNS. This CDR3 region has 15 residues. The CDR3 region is CASLSSGGALDEQFF. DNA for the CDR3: TGTGCCAGTCTCTCTAGCGGGGGGGCGCTTGATGAGCAGTTCTTC.

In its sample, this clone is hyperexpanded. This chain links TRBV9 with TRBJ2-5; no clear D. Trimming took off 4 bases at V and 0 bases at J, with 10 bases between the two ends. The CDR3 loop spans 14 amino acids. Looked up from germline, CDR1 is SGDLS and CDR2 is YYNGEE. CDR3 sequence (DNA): TGTGCCAGCAGCCCCCACCCAGACCAAGAGACCCAGTACTTC. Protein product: CASSPHPDQETQYF.

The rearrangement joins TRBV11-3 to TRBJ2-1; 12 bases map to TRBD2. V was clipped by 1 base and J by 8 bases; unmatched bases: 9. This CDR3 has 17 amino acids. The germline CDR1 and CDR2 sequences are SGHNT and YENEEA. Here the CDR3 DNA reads TGTGCCAGCAGCTTAGGTCGCGGACTAGCGGGGAGAGATGAGCAGTTCTTC. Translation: CASSLGRGLAGRDEQFF.

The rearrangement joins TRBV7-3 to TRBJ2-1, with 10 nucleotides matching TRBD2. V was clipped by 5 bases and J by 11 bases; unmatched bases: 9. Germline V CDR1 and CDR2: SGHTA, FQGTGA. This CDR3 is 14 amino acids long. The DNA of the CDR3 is TGTGCCAGCAGCGGGTCCGGACTAGCGGACAAGCAGTTCTTC. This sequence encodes CASSGSGLADKQFF.

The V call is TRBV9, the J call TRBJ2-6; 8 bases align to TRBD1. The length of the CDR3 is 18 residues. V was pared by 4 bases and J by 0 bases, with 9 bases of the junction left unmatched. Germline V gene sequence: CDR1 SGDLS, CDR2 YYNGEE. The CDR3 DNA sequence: TGTGCCAGCAGCCCATTGACAGGGGCTAACTCTGGGGCCAACGTCCTGACTTTC. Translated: CASSPLTGANSGANVLTF.

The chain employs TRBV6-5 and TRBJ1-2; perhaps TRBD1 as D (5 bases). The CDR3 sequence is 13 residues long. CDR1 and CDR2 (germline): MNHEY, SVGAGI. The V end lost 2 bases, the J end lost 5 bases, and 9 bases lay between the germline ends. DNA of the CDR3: TGTGCCAGCAGTTACCTAGGGGCATATGGCTACACCTTC. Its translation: CASSYLGAYGYTF.

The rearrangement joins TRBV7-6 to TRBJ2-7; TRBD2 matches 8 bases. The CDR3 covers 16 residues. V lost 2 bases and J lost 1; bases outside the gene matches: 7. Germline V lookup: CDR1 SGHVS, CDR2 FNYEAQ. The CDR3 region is CASSLSRGGPSYEQYF. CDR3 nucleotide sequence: TGTGCCAGCAGCTTATCCCGGGGGGGTCCATCCTACGAGCAGTACTTC.

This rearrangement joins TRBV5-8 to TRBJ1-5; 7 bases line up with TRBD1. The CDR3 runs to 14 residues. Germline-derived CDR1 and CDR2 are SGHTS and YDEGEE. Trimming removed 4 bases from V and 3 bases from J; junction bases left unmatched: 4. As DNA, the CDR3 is TGTGCCAGCAGCCAAACAGGGGACAATCAGCCCCAGCATTTT. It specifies CASSQTGDNQPQHF.

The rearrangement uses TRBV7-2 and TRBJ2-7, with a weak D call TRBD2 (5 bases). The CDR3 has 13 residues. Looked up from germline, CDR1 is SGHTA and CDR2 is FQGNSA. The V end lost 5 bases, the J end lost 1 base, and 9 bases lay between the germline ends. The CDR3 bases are TGTGCCAGCAGCGGAGGATCATCCTACGAGCAGTACTTC. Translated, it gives CASSGGSSYEQYF. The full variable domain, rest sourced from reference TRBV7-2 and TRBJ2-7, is GAGVSQSPSNKVTEKGKDVELRCDPISGHTALYWYRQSLGQGLEFLIYFQGNSAPDKSGLPSDRFSAERTGGSVSTLTIQRTQQEDSAVYLCASSGGSSYEQYFGPGTRLTVT.

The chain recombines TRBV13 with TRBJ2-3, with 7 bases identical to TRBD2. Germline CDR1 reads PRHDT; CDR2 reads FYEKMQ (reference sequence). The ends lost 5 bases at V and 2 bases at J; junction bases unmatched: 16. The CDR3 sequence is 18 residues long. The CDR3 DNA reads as TGTGCCAGCAGCGCCTCTGTCCCGGGGGGAGGACTCACAGATACGCAGTATTTT. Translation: CASSASVPGGGLTDTQYF.

CDR3 protein: CSAISGEQYF. CDR3 nucleotide sequence: TGCAGTGCTATATCGGGGGAGCAGTACTTC. The chain has TRBV20-1 and TRBJ2-7, with D possibly matching TRBD2 (5 bases). V gave up 4 bases and J gave up 7 bases, with 8 bases separating them. Per germline, CDR1 DFQATT and CDR2 SNEGSKA (reference sequence). The CDR3 has 10 residues.

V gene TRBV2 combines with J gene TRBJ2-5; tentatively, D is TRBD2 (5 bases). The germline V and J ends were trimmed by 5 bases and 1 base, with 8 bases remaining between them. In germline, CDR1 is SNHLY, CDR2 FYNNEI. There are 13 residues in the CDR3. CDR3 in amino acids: CASSLGVQETQYF. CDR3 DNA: TGTGCCAGCAGTCTCGGGGTCCAAGAGACCCAGTACTTC. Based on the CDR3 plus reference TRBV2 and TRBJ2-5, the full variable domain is EPEVTQTPSHQVTQMGQEVILRCVPISNHLYFYWYRQILGQKVEFLVSFYNNEISEKSEIFDDQFSVERPDGSNFTLKIRSTKLEDSAMYFCASSLGVQETQYFGPGTRLLVL.